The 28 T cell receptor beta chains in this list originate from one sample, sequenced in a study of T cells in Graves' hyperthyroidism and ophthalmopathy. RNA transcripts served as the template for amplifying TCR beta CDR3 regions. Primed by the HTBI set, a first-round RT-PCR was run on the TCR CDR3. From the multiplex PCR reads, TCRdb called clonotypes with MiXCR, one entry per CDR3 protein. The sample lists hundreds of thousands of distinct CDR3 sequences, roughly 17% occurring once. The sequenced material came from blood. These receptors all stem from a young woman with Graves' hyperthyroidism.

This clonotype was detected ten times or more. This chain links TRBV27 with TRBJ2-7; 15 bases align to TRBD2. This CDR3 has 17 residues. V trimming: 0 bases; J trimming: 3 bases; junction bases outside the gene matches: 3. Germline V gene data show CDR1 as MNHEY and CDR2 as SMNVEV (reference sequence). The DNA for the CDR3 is TGTGCCAGCAGTTTATCGGGGACTAGCGGGAGGCTCTACGAGCAGTACTTC. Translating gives CASSLSGTSGRLYEQYF.

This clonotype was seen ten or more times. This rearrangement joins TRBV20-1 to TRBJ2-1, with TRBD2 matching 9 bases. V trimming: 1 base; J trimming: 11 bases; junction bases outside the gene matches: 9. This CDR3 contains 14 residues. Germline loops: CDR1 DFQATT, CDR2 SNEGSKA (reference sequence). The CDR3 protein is CSARALERGAQQFF. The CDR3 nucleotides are TGCAGTGCTAGAGCCCTCGAGCGGGGGGCCCAGCAGTTCTTC.

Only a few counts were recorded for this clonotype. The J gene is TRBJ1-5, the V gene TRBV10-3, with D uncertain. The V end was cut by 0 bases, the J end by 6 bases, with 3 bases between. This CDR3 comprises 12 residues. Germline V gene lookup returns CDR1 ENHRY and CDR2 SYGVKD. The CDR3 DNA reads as TGTGCCATCAGTGAGTCGAGTCAGCCCCAGCATTTT. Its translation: CAISESSQPQHF.

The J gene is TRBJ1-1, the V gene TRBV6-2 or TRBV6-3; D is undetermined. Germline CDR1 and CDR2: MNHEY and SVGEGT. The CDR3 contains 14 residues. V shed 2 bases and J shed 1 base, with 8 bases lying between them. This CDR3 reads CASSYVATNTEAFF. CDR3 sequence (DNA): TGTGCCAGCAGTTACGTGGCAACGAACACTGAAGCTTTCTTT.

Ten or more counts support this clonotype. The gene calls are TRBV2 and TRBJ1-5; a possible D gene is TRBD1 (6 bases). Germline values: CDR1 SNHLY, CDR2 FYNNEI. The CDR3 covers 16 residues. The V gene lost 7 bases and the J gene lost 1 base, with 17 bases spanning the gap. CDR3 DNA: TGTGCCAGCAAGTGGGTCCGGGACAAGAGCAATCAGCCCCAGCATTTT. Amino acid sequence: CASKWVRDKSNQPQHF.

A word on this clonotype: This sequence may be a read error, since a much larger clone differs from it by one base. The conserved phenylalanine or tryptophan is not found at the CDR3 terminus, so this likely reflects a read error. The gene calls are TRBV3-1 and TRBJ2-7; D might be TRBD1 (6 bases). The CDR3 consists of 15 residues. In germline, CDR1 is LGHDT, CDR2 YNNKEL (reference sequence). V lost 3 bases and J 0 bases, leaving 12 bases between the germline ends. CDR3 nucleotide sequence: TGTGCCAGCAGCCACGCAAGGGGGTACTCCTACGAGCAGTACCTC. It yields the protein CASSHARGYSYEQYL.

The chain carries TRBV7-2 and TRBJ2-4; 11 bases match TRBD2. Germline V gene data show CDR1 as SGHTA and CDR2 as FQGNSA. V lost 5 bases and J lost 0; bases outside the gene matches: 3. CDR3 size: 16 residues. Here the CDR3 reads CASSPGLAGAKNIQYF. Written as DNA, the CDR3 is TGTGCCAGCAGCCCAGGACTAGCGGGAGCCAAAAACATTCAGTACTTC. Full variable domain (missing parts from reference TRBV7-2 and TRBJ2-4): GAGVSQSPSNKVTEKGKDVELRCDPISGHTALYWYRQSLGQGLEFLIYFQGNSAPDKSGLPSDRFSAERTGGSVSTLTIQRTQQEDSAVYLCASSPGLAGAKNIQYFGAGTRLSVL.

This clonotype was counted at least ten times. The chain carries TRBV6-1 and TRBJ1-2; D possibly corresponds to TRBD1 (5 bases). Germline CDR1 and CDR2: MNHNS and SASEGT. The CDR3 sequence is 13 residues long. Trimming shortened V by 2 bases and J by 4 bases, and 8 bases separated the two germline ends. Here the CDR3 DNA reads TGTGCCAGCAGTGAAACAGGTGGCTATGGCTACACCTTC. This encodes CASSETGGYGYTF.

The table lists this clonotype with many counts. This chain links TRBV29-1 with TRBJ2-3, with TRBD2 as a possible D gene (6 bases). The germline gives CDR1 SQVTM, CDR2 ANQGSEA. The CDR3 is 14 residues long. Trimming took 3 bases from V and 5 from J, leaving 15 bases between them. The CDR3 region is CSVEWAGRRDTQYF. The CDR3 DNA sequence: TGCAGCGTTGAGTGGGCGGGGCGCAGAGATACGCAGTATTTT.

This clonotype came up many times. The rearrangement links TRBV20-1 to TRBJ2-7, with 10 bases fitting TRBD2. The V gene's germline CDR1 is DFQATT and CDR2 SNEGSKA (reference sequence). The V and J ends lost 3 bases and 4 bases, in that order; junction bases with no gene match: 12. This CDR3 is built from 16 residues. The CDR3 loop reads CSASYSLAGKEYEQYF. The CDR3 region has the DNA TGCAGTGCTAGCTACTCACTAGCGGGAAAGGAGTACGAGCAGTACTTC.

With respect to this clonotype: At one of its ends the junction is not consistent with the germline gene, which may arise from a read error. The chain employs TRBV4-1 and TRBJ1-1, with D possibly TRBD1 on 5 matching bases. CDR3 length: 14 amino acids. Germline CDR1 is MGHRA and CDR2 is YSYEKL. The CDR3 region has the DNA TGCGCCAGCAGACAAGGGGCGCGGATAACTGAAGCTTTCTTT. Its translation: CASRQGARITEAFF.

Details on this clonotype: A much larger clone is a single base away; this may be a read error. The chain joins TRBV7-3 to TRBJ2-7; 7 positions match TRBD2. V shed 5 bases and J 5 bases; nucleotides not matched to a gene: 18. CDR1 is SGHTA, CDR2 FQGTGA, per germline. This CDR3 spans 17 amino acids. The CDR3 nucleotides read TGTGCCAGCAGCCGCCGAGTTGCTTCGGGGGGTTCACACGAGCAGTACTTC. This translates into CASSRRVASGGSHEQYF. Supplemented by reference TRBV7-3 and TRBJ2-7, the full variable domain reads GAGVSQTPSNKVTEKGKYVELRCDPISGHTALYWYRQSLGQGPEFLIYFQGTGAADDSGLPNDRFFAVRPEGSVSTLKIQRTERGDSAVYLCASSRRVASGGSHEQYFGPGTRLTVT.

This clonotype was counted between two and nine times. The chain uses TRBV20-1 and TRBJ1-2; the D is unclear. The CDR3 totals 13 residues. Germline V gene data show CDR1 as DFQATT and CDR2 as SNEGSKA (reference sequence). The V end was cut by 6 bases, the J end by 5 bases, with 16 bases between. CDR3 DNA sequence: TGCAGTGCGCCTCCGGACGGAGGGTATGGCTACACCTTC. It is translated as CSAPPDGGYGYTF.

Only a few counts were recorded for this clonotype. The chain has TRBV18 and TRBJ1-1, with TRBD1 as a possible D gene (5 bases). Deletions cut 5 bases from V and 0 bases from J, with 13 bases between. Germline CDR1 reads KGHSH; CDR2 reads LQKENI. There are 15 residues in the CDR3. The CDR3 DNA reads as TGTGCCAGCTCATCTCTCAAGGGACTGAACACTGAAGCTTTCTTT. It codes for CASSSLKGLNTEAFF.

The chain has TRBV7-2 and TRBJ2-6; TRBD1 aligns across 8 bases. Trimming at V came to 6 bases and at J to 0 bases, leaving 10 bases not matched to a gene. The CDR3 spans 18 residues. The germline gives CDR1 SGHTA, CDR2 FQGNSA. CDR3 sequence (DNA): TGTGCCAGCAGTCAATCCAGGACAGGGATCTCTGGGGCCAACGTCCTGACTTTC. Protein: CASSQSRTGISGANVLTF.

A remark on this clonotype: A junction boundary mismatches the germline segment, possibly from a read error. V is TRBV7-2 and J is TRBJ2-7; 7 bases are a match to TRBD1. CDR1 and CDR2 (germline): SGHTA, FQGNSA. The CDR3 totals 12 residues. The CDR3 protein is CANSLTGDRQYF. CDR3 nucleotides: TGTGCCAACAGCTTAACCGGGGACAGGCAGTACTTC.

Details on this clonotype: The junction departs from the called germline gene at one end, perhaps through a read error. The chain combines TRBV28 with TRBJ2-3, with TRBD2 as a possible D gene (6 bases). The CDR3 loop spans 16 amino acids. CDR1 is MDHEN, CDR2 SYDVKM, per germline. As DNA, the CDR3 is TGTGCCGGCAGTTTACGCGGGACCCCAAGAGGAGATACGCAGTATTTT. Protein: CAGSLRGTPRGDTQYF.

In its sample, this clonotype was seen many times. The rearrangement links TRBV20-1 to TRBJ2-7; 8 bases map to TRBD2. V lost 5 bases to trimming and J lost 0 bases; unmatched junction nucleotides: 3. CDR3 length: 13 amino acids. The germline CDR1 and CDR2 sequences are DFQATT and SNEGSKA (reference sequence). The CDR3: CSAGGLDSYEQYF. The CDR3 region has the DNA TGCAGTGCTGGGGGACTAGACTCCTACGAGCAGTACTTC.

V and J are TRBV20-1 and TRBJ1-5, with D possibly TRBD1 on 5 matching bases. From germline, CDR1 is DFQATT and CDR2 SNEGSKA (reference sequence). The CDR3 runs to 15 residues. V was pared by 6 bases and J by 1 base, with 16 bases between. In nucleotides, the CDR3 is TGCAGTGCCGGGGGGTTACCAGGGAGCAATCAGCCCCAGCATTTT. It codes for CSAGGLPGSNQPQHF.

CDR3 sequence: CSVANDGNEKLFF. In DNA form, the CDR3 reads TGCAGCGTTGCAAACGACGGGAATGAAAAACTGTTTTTT. This chain connects TRBV29-1 to TRBJ1-4; D is uncertain. CDR1 is SQVTM and CDR2 is ANQGSEA in the germline V gene. The CDR3 is 13 residues long. Trimming took off 4 bases at V and 5 bases at J, with 11 bases between the two ends.

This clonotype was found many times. This CDR3 reads CASSYSGARNTEAFF. The CDR3 nucleotides read TGTGCCAGCAGTTACTCTGGCGCTAGAAACACTGAAGCTTTCTTT. This chain links TRBV6-5 with TRBJ1-1, with D unclear. Trimming cost V 0 bases and J 2 bases, with 10 bases left between them. Germline CDR1 reads MNHEY; CDR2 reads SVGAGI. The CDR3 has 15 amino acids.

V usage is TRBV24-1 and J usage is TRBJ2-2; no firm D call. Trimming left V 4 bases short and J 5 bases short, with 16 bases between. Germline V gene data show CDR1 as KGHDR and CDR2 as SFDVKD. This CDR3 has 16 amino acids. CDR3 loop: CATSDPRHLGTGELFF. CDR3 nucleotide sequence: TGTGCCACCAGTGACCCCAGGCACCTGGGGACCGGGGAGCTGTTTTTT.

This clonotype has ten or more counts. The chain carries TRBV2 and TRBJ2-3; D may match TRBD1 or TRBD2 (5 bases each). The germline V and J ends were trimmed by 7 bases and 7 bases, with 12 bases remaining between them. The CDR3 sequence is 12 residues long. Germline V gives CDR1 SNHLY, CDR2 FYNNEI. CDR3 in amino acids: CASMSGLYTQYF. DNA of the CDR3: TGTGCCAGCATGTCGGGGCTTTATACGCAGTATTTT.

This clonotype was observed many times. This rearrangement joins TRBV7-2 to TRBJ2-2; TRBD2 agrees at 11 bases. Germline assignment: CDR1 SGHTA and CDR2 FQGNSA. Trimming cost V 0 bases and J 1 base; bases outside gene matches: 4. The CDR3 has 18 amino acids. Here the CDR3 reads CASSLASGGALNTGELFF. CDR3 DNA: TGTGCCAGCAGCTTAGCTAGCGGGGGGGCCCTGAACACCGGGGAGCTGTTTTTT.

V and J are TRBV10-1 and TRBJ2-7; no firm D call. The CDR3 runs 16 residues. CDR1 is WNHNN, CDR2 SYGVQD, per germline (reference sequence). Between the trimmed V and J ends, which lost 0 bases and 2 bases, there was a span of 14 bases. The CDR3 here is CASSESGRVGTYEQYF. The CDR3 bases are TGCGCCAGCAGTGAGTCGGGCCGGGTTGGGACCTACGAGCAGTACTTC.

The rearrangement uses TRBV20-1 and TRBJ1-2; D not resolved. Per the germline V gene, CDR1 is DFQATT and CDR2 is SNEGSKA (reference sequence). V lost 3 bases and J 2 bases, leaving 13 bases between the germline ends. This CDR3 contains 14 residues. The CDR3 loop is CSASSPNQNYGYTF. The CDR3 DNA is TGCAGTGCTAGTTCGCCGAATCAGAACTATGGCTACACCTTC.

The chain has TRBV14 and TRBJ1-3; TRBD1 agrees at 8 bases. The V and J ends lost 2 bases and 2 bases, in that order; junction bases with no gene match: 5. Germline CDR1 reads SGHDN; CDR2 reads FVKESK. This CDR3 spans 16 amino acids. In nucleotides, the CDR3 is TGTGCCAGCAGCCAACGCTCAGGGGGCGCTGGAAACACCATATATTTT. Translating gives CASSQRSGGAGNTIYF.

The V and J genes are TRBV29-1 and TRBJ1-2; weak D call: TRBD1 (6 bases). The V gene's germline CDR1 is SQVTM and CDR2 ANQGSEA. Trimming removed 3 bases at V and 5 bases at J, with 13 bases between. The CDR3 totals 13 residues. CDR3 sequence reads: CSVDLGARYGYTF. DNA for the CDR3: TGCAGCGTTGACCTGGGGGCGCGTTATGGCTACACCTTC.